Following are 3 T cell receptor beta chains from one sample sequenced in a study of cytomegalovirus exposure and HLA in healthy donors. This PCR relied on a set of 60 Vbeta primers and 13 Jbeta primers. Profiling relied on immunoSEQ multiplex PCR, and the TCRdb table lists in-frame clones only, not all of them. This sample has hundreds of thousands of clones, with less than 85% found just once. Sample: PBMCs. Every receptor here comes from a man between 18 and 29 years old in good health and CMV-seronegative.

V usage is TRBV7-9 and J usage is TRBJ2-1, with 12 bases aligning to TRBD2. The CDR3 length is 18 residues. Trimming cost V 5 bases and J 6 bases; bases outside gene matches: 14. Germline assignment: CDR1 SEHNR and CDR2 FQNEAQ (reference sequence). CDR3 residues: CASSPQLAGGTDGNEQFF. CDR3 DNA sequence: TGTGCCAGCAGCCCGCAACTAGCGGGAGGAACGGACGGCAATGAGCAGTTCTTC. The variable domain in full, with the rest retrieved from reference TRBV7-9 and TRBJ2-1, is DTGVSQNPRHKITKRGQNVTFRCDPISEHNRLYWYRQTLGQGPEFLTYFQNEAQLEKSRLLSDRFSAERPKGSFSTLEIQRTEQGDSAMYLCASSPQLAGGTDGNEQFFGPGTRLTVL.

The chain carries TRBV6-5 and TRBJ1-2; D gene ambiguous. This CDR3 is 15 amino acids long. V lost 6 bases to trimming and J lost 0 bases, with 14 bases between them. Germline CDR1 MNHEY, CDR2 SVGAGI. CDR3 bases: TGTGCCAGCAGAGAGTCTTTATTATCTAACTATGGCTACACCTTC. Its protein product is CASRESLLSNYGYTF.

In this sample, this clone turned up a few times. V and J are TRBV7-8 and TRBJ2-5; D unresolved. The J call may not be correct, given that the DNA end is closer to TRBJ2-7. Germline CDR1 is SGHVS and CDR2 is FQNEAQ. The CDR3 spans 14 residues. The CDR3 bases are TGTGCCCGACACTCCCGCCAAGAGTCCTACGAGCAGTACTTC. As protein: CARHSRQESYEQYF.